The present T cell receptor (beta chain) was sequenced within a study of shared clonotypes between healthy human individuals. Sequencing used immunoSEQ multiplex PCR; TCRdb keeps in-frame clones, though not all of them. The sample holds around 2,100,000 clones, about 95% seen once. Germline lookup yields CDR1 SGHNT and CDR2 YYREEE (reference sequence). The CDR3 runs 15 residues. V lost 4 bases and J lost 3, with 16 bases in between. Naive CD8 cells, CD45RO-negative and positively selected for CCR7, excluded terminally differentiated effector memory CD45RA+ cells. The chain recombines TRBV5-4 with TRBJ1-2; no firm D call. Sequenced: naive CD8+ T cells sorted from blood. The origin of this receptor is a man aged 18 to 30 in good health. As DNA, the CDR3 is TGTGCCAGCAGCCCAGTCGTGGGAGGCGACTATGGCTACACCTTC. Its protein product is CASSPVVGGDYGYTF.